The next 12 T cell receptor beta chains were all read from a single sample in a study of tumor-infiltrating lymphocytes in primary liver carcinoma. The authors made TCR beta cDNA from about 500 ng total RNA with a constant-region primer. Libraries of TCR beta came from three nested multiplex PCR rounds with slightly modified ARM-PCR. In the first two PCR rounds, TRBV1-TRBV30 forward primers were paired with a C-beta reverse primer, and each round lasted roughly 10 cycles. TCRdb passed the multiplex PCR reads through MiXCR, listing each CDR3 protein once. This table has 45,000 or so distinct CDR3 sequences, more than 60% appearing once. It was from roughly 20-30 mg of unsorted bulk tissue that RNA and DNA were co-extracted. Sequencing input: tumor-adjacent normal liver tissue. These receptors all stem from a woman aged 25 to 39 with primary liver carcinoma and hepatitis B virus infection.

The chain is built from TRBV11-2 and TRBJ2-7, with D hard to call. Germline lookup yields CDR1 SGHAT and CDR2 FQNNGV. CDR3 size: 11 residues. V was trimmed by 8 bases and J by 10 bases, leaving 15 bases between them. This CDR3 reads CASCPACEQYF. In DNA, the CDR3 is TGTGCCAGCTGTCCAGCCTGTGAACAGTACTTC.

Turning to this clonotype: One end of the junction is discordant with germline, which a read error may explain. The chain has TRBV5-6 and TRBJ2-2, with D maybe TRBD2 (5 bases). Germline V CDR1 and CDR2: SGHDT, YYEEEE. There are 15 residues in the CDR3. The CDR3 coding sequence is TGTGTCGGCAGCTCGGCACCCAGAGTCACCGGGGAGCTGTCTTTT. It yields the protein CVGSSAPRVTGELSF.

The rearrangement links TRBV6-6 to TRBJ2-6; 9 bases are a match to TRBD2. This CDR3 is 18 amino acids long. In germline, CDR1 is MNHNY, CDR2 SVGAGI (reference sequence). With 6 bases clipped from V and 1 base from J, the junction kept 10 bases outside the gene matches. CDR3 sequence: CASRFSPSGVSGANVLTF. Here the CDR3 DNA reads TGTGCCAGCAGATTCTCGCCTAGCGGGGTGTCTGGGGCCAACGTCCTGACTTTC.

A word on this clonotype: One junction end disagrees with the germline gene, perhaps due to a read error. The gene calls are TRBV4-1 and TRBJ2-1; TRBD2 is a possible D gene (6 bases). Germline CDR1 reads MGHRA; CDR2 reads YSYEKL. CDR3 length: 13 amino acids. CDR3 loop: CVSSQDYYNGQFF. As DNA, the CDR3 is TGCGTCAGCAGCCAGGACTACTACAATGGGCAATTCTTC.

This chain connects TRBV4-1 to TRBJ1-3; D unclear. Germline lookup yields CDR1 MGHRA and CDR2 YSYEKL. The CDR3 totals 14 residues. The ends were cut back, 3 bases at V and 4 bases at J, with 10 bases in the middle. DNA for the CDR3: TGCGCCAGCAGCCATCCAACAACCGGAAACACCATATATTTT. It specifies CASSHPTTGNTIYF.

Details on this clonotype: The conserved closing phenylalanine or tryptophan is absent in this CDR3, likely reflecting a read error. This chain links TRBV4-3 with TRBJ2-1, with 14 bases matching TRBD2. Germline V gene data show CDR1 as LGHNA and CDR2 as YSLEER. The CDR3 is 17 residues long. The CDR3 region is CASSQDPGLAGVNEQFL. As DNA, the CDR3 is TGCGCCAGCAGTCAAGATCCGGGACTAGCGGGAGTTAATGAGCAGTTCCTC.

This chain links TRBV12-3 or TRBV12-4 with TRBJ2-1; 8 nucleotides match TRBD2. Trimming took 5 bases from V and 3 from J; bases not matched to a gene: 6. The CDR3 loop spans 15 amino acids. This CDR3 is CASSGSGAHYNEQFF. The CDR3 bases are TGTGCCAGCAGTGGTAGCGGGGCGCACTACAATGAGCAGTTCTTC.

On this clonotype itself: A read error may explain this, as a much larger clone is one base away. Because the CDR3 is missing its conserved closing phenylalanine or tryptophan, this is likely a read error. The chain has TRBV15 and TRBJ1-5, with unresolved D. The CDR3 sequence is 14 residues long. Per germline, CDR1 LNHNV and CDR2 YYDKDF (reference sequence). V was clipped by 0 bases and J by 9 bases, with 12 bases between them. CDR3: CATSRDRVRGPQHL. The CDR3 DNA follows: TGTGCCACCAGCAGAGATAGGGTTCGGGGGCCCCAGCATCTT.

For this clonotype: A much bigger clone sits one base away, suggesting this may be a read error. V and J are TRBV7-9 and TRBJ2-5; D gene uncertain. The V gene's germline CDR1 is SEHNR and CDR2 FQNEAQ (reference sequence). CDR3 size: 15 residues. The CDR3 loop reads CASSDPPGVQETQCF. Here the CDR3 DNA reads TGTGCCAGCAGCGACCCACCTGGGGTCCAAGAGACCCAGTGCTTC.

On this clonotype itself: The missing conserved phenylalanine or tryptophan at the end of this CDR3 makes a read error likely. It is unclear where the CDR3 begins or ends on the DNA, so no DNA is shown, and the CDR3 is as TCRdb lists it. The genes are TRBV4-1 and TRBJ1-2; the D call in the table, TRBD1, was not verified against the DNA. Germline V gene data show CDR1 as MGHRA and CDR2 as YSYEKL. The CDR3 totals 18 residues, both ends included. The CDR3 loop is CASSQVHVPPGQAIDLLQ.

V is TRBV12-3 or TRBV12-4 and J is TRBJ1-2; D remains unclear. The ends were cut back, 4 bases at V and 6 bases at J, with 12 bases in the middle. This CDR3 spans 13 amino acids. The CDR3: CASSSRSSNGYTF. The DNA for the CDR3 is TGTGCCAGCAGTTCACGCTCCTCAAATGGCTACACCTTC.

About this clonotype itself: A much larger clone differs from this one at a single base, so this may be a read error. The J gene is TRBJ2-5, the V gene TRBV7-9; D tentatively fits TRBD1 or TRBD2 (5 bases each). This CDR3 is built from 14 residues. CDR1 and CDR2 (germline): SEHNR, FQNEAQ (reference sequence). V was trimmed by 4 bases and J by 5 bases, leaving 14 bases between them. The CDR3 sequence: CASSSRTWRETQYF. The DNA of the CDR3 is TGTGCCAGCAGCTCCCGGACATGGAGGGAGACCCAGTACTTC.